These 17 T cell receptor beta chains originate from one sample sequenced in a study of early T cells in non-severe SARS-CoV-2 infection. From the 5' RACE reads, TCRdb called clonotypes with MiXCR, one entry per CDR3 protein. The repertoire holds nearly 55,000 distinct CDR3 sequences, with around 7.7% as singletons. Sample: whole blood, taken at baseline. Receptor source: an adult who was a healthcare worker with PCR-confirmed SARS-CoV-2 infection or an uninfected control (not recorded which).

V gene TRBV5-1 combines with J gene TRBJ1-1; D gene unclear. Trimming cost V 0 bases and J 1 base, with 16 bases left between them. CDR1 is SGHRS and CDR2 is YFSETQ in the germline V gene. The CDR3 sequence is 17 residues long. Written as DNA, the CDR3 is TGCGCCAGCAGCTTGGATCCAAAGACGGAGAAGAACACTGAAGCTTTCTTT. It translates to CASSLDPKTEKNTEAFF.

This clonotype came up many times. The chain combines TRBV29-1 with TRBJ2-3, with TRBD1 matching over 8 bases. Germline CDR1 is SQVTM and CDR2 is ANQGSEA. CDR3 length equals 13 residues. The ends lost 6 bases at V and 7 bases at J; junction bases unmatched: 9. For the CDR3, the DNA is TGCAGCGTAGAGGCCAGGGGGCGGCATACGCAGTATTTT. It is translated as CSVEARGRHTQYF.

The chain has TRBV24-1 and TRBJ2-1; the D gene is possibly TRBD2 (6 bases). The V gene's germline CDR1 is KGHDR and CDR2 SFDVKD. This CDR3 is 14 amino acids long. The germline V and J ends were trimmed by 0 bases and 9 bases, with 11 bases remaining between them. The CDR3 here is CATSDLRLGPEQFF. CDR3 nucleotide sequence: TGTGCCACCAGTGATTTGAGACTAGGTCCTGAGCAGTTCTTC.

This clonotype was seen more than once but under ten times. The V call is TRBV14, the J call TRBJ1-2, with a possible D match to TRBD1 (5 bases). The germline gives CDR1 SGHDN, CDR2 FVKESK. Trimming stripped 3 bases from V and 7 bases from J, with 15 bases between. CDR3 size: 14 residues. The CDR3 DNA is TGTGCCAGCAGCCAGGCTTTTCGGGGGTCTGGCTACACCTTC. Translating gives CASSQAFRGSGYTF.

The J gene is TRBJ2-7, the V gene TRBV5-4, with D possibly called TRBD1 or TRBD2 (5 bases each). Germline assignment: CDR1 SGHNT and CDR2 YYREEE (reference sequence). The CDR3 spans 16 residues. The V gene lost 2 bases and the J gene lost 2 bases, with 17 bases spanning the gap. CDR3 sequence reads: CASSFAPGTRTYEQYF. The CDR3 DNA reads TGTGCCAGCAGCTTCGCCCCCGGGACCCGTACCTACGAGCAGTACTTC.

The chain recombines TRBV10-3 with TRBJ2-3; 7 bases agree with TRBD1. CDR1 ENHRY and CDR2 SYGVKD come from the germline V gene. CDR3 length equals 14 residues. The V and J ends lost 4 bases and 4 bases, in that order; junction bases with no gene match: 5. CDR3 region: CAISGTGRPDTQYF. CDR3 sequence (DNA): TGTGCCATCAGTGGGACAGGCAGGCCAGATACGCAGTATTTT.

The gene calls are TRBV5-1 and TRBJ2-1; 7 bases agree with TRBD1. This CDR3 has 14 amino acids. Germline V gives CDR1 SGHRS, CDR2 YFSETQ. The J segment lost 3 bases and the V segment lost 9 bases, leaving 9 bases of the junction unmatched. DNA of the CDR3: TGCGCCACCGGGCTCCAGGGGGACTACAATGAGCAGTTCTTC. Amino acid sequence: CATGLQGDYNEQFF.

V and J are TRBV11-2 and TRBJ1-2; D is uncertain. The ends were cut back, 8 bases at V and 0 bases at J, with 4 bases in the middle. The V gene's germline CDR1 is SGHAT and CDR2 FQNNGV. The CDR3 length is 11 residues. The CDR3 sequence: CASSTNYGYTF. The CDR3 nucleotides read TGTGCCAGCTCTACTAACTATGGCTACACCTTC. Variable domain in full (rest from reference TRBV11-2 and TRBJ1-2): EAGVAQSPRYKIIEKRQSVAFWCNPISGHATLYWYQQILGQGPKLLIQFQNNGVVDDSQLPKDRFSAERLKGVDSTLKIQPAKLEDSAVYLCASSTNYGYTFGSGTRLTVV.

This clonotype was seen repeatedly, ten times or more. The V call is TRBV7-9, the J call TRBJ1-5; no firm D call. The germline CDR1 and CDR2 sequences are SEHNR and FQNEAQ (reference sequence). The CDR3 runs 14 residues. V was trimmed by 1 base and J by 4 bases, leaving 8 bases between them. The CDR3 DNA is TGTGCCAGCAGCTTAGGGACTGGAAATCAGCCCCAGCATTTT. Its translation is CASSLGTGNQPQHF. Based on the CDR3 plus reference TRBV7-9 and TRBJ1-5, the full variable domain is DTGVSQNPRHKITKRGQNVTFRCDPISEHNRLYWYRQTLGQGPEFLTYFQNEAQLEKSRLLSDRFSAERPKGSFSTLEIQRTEQGDSAMYLCASSLGTGNQPQHFGDGTRLSIL.

This clonotype came up a few times. The V and J genes are TRBV10-2 and TRBJ2-2; 13 bases match TRBD2. This CDR3 comprises 17 residues. The germline V gene encodes CDR1 WSHSY and CDR2 SAAADI. Trimming took 7 bases from V and 5 from J; bases not matched to a gene: 10. CDR3 residues: CASIGLAGAWRTGELFF. CDR3 sequence (DNA): TGCGCCAGCATAGGACTAGCGGGAGCGTGGAGGACCGGGGAGCTGTTTTTT.

This sequence joins TRBV5-5 and TRBJ2-4; the match to TRBD2 covers 8 bases. The CDR3 contains 16 residues. Germline V gene sequence: CDR1 SGHKS, CDR2 YYEKEE (reference sequence). Trimming took 4 bases from V and 5 from J; bases not matched to a gene: 11. This chain's CDR3 is CASSPAGREIQNIQYF. The CDR3 bases are TGTGCCAGCAGCCCGGCCGGGAGGGAGATCCAAAACATTCAGTACTTC. Full variable domain (remainder filled in from reference TRBV5-5 and TRBJ2-4): DAGVTQSPTHLIKTRGQQVTLRCSPISGHKSVSWYQQVLGQGPQFIFQYYEKEERGRGNFPDRFSARQFPNYSSELNVNALLLGDSALYLCASSPAGREIQNIQYFGAGTRLSVL.

This clonotype was counted a few times. The gene calls are TRBV11-3 and TRBJ2-1, with D possibly being TRBD2 (6 bases). CDR1 and CDR2 from the germline V gene are SGHNT and YENEEA. V gave up 7 bases and J gave up 9 bases, with 16 bases separating them. This CDR3 has 13 residues. CDR3 amino acids: CASTRSGDGEQFF. The CDR3, as DNA: TGTGCCAGCACCCGTAGCGGAGATGGTGAGCAGTTCTTC.

This clonotype was counted between two and nine times. The CDR3 sequence: CASSLVAVPPQEQYF. The CDR3 nucleotides are TGTGCCAGCAGCCTTGTAGCGGTTCCCCCTCAGGAGCAGTACTTC. The gene calls are TRBV3-1 and TRBJ2-7, with a tentative D call TRBD2 (6 bases). The germline V gene encodes CDR1 LGHDT and CDR2 YNNKEL (reference sequence). Trimming took 4 bases from V and 7 from J, leaving 20 bases between them. The CDR3 totals 15 residues.

This clonotype has a handful of counts. The chain is built from TRBV20-1 and TRBJ2-1; 7 nucleotides line up with TRBD2. Germline V CDR1 and CDR2: DFQATT, SNEGSKA (reference sequence). V trimming: 0 bases; J trimming: 5 bases; junction bases outside the gene matches: 7. This CDR3 spans 15 amino acids. Here the CDR3 reads CSARDWLAADNEQFF. Here the CDR3 DNA reads TGCAGTGCTAGAGATTGGCTAGCGGCAGACAATGAGCAGTTCTTC.

This clonotype came up a few times. The chain joins TRBV19 to TRBJ2-3; D might be TRBD2 (6 bases). V gave up 7 bases and J gave up 3 bases, with 20 bases separating them. The CDR3 is 16 residues long. The V gene's germline CDR1 is LNHDA and CDR2 SQIVND (reference sequence). DNA of the CDR3: TGTGCCAGTAAGGAATTGGCGGGAAAAAAGACAGATACGCAGTATTTT. Amino acids: CASKELAGKKTDTQYF.

The chain is built from TRBV7-9 and TRBJ2-7; 12 bases fit TRBD2. Germline CDR1 is SEHNR and CDR2 is FQNEAQ (reference sequence). The CDR3 loop spans 17 amino acids. V dropped 2 bases and J dropped 4; count of bases not matched to a gene: 9. As DNA, the CDR3 is TGTGCCAGCAGCTTATATCGAGTGACTAGCGGGAGTTACGAGCAGTACTTC. It encodes CASSLYRVTSGSYEQYF.

This clonotype was counted many times. The chain is built from TRBV7-9 and TRBJ1-2, with TRBD1 identical over 7 bases. The CDR3 is made up of 17 amino acids. Germline CDR1 and CDR2: SEHNR and FQNEAQ (reference sequence). Unmatched junction bases numbered 13, after V lost 1 base and J lost 5 bases. CDR3 sequence (DNA): TGTGCCAGCAGCTTAGGGACAGGCCGAGCAAGACCGTATGGCTACACCTTC. Residues: CASSLGTGRARPYGYTF.